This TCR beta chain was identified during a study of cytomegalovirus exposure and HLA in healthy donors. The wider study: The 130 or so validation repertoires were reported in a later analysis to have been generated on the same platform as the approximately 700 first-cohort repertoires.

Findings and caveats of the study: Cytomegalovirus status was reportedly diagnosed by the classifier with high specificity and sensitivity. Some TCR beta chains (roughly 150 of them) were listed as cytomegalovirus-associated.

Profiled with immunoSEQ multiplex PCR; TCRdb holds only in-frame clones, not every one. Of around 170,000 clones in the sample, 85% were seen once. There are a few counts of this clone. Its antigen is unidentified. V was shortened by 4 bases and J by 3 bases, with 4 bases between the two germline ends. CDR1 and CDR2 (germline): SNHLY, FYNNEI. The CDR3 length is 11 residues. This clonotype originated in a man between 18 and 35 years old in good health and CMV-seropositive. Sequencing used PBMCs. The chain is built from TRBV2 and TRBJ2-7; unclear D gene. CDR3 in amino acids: CASSASYEQYF. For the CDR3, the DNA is TGTGCCAGCAGTGCTAGCTACGAGCAGTACTTC.